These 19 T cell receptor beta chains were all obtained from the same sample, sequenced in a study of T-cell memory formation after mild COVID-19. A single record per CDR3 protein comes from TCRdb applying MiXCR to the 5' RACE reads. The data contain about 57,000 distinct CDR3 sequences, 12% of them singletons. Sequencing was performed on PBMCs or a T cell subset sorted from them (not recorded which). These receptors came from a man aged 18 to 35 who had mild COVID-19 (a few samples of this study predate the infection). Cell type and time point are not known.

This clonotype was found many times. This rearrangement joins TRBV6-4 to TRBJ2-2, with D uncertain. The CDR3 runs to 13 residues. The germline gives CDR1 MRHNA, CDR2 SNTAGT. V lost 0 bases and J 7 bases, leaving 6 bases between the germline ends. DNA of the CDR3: TGTGCCAGCAGTGACTCAGAGGTCGGGGAGCTGTTTTTT. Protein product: CASSDSEVGELFF.

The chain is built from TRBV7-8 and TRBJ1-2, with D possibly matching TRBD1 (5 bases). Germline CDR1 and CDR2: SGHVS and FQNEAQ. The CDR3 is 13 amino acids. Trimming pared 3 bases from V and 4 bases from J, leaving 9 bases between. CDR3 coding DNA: TGTGCCAGCAGCTTCTCTAGGGGCTATGGCTACACCTTC. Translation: CASSFSRGYGYTF. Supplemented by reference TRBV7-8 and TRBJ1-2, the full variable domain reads GAGVSQSPRYKVAKRGQDVALRCDPISGHVSLFWYQQALGQGPEFLTYFQNEAQLDKSGLPSDRFFAERPEGSVSTLKIQRTQQEDSAVYLCASSFSRGYGYTFGSGTRLTVV.

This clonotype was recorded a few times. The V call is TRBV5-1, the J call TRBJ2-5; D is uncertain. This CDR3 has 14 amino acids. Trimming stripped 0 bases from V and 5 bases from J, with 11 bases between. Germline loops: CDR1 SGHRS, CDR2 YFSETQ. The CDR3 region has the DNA TGCGCCAGCAGCTTGGGGGTAGGGTTGGAGACCCAGTACTTC. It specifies CASSLGVGLETQYF.

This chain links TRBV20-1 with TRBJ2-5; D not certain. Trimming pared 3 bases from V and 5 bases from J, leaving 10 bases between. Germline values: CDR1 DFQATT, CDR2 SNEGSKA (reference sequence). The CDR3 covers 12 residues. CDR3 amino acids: CSARLGKETQYF. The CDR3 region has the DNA TGCAGTGCTAGGCTAGGGAAGGAGACCCAGTACTTC.

CDR3 in amino acids: CAWSVYLTGELFF. DNA of the CDR3: TGTGCCTGGAGTGTATACCTCACCGGGGAGCTGTTTTTT. The chain employs TRBV30 and TRBJ2-2; D gene uncertain. The CDR3 is made up of 13 amino acids. From germline, CDR1 is GTSNPN and CDR2 SVGIG (reference sequence). The V and J ends lost 0 bases and 4 bases respectively, with 6 bases between them.

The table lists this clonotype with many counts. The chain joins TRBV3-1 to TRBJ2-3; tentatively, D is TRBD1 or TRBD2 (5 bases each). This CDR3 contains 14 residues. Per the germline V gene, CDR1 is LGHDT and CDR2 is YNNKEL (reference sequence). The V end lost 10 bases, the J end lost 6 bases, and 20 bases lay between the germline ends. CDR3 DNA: TGTGCCACCGCAAGGGACCCTTCGTTCGATACGCAGTATTTT. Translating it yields CATARDPSFDTQYF.

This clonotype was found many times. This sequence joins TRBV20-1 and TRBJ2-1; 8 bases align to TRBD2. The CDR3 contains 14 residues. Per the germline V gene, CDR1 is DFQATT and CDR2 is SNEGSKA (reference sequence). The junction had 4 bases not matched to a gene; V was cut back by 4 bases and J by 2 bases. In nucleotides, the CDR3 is TGCAGTGCTAAATCGGGGGGGCCCTACAATGAGCAGTTCTTC. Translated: CSAKSGGPYNEQFF.

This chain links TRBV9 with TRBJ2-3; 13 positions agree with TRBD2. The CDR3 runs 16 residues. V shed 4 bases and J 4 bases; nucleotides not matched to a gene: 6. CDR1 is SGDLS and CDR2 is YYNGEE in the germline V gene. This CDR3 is CASSRGLAGFPDTQYF. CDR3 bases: TGTGCCAGCAGCCGGGGACTAGCGGGGTTCCCAGATACGCAGTATTTT. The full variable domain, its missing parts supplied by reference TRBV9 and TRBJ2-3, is DSGVTQTPKHLITATGQRVTLRCSPRSGDLSVYWYQQSLDQGLQFLIQYYNGEERAKGNILERFSAQQFPDLHSELNLSSLELGDSALYFCASSRGLAGFPDTQYFGPGTRLTVL.

CDR3 nucleotides: TGTGCCAGCAGCTTAAGGGCCTTTACAAGGAATTCACCCCTCCACTTT. It specifies CASSLRAFTRNSPLHF. The V call is TRBV11-2, the J call TRBJ1-6; D remains unclear. Germline values: CDR1 SGHAT, CDR2 FQNNGV. The CDR3 runs to 16 residues. V shed 2 bases and J shed 7 bases, with 15 bases lying between them.

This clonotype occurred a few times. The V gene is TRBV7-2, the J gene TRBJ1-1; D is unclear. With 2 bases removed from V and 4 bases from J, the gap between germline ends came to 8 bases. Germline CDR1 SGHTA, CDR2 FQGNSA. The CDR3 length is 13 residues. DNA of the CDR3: TGTGCCAGCAGCTTATTCTCCTCCACTGAAGCTTTCTTT. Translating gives CASSLFSSTEAFF.

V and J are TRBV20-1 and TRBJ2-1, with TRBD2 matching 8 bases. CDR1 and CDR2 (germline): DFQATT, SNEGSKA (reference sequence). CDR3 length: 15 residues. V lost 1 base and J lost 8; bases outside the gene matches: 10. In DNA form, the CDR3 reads TGCAGTGCTAGAGGCCCGGGACTAGGAATTTATGAGCAGTTCTTC. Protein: CSARGPGLGIYEQFF.

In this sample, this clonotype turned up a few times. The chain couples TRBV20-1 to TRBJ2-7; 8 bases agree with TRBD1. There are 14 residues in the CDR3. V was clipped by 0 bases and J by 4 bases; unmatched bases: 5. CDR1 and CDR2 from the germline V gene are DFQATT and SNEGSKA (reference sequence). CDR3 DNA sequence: TGCAGTGCTAGAGATGCAGGGGGCGATTACGAGCAGTACGTC. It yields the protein CSARDAGGDYEQYV.

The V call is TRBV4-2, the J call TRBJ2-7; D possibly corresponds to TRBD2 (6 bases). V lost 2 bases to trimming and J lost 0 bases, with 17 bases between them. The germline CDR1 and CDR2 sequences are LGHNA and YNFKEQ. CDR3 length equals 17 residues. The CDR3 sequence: CASSQLLRGGTSYEQYF. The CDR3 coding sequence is TGTGCCAGCAGCCAACTGCTAAGGGGCGGGACCTCCTACGAGCAGTACTTC.

The CDR3 DNA is TGTGCCACCAGGGAGACCAAAGTCGCGTCCTACAATGAGCAGTTCTTC. This encodes CATRETKVASYNEQFF. The chain carries TRBV15 and TRBJ2-1; D not certain. Germline CDR1 and CDR2: LNHNV and YYDKDF (reference sequence). V was shortened by 6 bases and J by 1 base, with 16 bases between the two germline ends. CDR3 length equals 16 residues.

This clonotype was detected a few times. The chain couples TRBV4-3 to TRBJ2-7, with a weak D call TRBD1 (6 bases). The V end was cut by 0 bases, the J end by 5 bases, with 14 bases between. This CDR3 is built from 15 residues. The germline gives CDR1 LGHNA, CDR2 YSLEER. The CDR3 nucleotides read TGCGCCAGCAGCCAAGACTACCGGGACATCCACGAGCAGTACTTC. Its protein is CASSQDYRDIHEQYF.

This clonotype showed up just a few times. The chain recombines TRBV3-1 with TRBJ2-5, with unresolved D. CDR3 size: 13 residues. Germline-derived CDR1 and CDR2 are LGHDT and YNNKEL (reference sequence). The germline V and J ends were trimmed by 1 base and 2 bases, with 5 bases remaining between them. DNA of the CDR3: TGTGCCAGCAGCCAAGGATTACAAGAGACCCAGTACTTC. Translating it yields CASSQGLQETQYF.

The CDR3 region has the DNA TGTGCCAGCAGACCTAGAGAAGGGCAGGAAAAACTGTTTTTT. Translation gives CASRPREGQEKLFF. The rearrangement links TRBV7-2 to TRBJ1-4; no definite D call. With 6 bases removed from V and 8 bases from J, the gap between germline ends came to 16 bases. This CDR3 comprises 14 residues. Germline-derived CDR1 and CDR2 are SGHTA and FQGNSA.

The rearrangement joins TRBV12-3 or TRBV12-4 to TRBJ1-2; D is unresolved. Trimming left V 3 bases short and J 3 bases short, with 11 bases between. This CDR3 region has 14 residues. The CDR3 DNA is TGTGCCAGCAGTTTCGCCAGTGGGTACTATGGCTACACCTTC. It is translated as CASSFASGYYGYTF.

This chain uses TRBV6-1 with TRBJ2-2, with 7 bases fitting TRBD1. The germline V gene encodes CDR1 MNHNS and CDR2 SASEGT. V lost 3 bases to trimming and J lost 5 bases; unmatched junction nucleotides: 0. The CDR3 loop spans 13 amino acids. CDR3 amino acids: CASSETGTGELFF. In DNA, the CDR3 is TGTGCCAGCAGTGAGACAGGGACCGGGGAGCTGTTTTTT.